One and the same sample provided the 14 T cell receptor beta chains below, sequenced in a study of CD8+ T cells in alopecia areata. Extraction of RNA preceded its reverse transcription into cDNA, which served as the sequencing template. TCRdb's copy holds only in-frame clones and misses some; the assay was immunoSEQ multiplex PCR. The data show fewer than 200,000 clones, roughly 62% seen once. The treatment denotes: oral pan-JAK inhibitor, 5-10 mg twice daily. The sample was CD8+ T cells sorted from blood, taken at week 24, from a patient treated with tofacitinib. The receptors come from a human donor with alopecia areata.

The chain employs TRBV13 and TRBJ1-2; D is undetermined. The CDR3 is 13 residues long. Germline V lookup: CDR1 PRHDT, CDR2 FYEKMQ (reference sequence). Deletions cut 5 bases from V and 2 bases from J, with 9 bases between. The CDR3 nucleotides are TGTGCCAGCAGCCCGTGGCTGAACTATGGCTACACCTTC. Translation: CASSPWLNYGYTF.

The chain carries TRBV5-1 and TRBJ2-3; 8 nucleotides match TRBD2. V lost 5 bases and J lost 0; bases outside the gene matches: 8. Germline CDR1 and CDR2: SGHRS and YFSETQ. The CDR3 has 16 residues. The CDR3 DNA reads TGCGCCAGCAGACCCAGCGGGGGACGAAGCACAGATACGCAGTATTTT. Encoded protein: CASRPSGGRSTDTQYF.

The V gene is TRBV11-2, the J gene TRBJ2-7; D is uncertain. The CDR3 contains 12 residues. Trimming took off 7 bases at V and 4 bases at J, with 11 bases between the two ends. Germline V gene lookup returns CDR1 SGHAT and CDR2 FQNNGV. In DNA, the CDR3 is TGTGCCAGCACCCTCCCGTCGTACGAGCAGTACTTC. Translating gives CASTLPSYEQYF.

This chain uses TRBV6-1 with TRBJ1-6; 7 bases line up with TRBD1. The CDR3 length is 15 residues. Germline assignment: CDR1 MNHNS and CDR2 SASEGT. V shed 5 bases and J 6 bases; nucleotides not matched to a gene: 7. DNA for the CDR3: TGTGCCAGCAGTTCCCGGACAGGAATTAATTCACCCCTCCACTTT. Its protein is CASSSRTGINSPLHF.

CDR3 nucleotide sequence: TGTGCCTGGACGGGCAGAACTAATTCACCCCTCCACTTT. Its translation: CAWTGRTNSPLHF. The gene calls are TRBV30 and TRBJ1-6; D is uncertain. Germline V gives CDR1 GTSNPN, CDR2 SVGIG (reference sequence). Trimming cost V 4 bases and J 6 bases, with 10 bases left between them. This CDR3 contains 13 residues.

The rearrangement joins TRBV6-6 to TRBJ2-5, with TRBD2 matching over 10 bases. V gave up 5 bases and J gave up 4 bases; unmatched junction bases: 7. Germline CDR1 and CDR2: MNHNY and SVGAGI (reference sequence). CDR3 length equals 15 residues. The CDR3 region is CASSKAGGNRETQYF. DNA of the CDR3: TGTGCCAGCAGTAAAGCGGGGGGGAATCGAGAGACCCAGTACTTC.

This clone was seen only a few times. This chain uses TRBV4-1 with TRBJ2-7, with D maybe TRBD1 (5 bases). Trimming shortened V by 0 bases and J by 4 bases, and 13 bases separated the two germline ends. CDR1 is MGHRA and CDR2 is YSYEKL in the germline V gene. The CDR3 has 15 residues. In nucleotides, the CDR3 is TGCGCCAGCAGCCAAGACCAGGGCAACAGGTACGAGCAGTACTTC. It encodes CASSQDQGNRYEQYF.

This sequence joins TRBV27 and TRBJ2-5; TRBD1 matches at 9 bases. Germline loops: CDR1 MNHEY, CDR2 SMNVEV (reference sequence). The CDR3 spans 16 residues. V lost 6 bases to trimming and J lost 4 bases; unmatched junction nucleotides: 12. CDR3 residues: CASRTNRDRARETQYF. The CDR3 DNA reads TGTGCCAGCAGAACCAACCGGGACAGGGCAAGAGAGACCCAGTACTTC.

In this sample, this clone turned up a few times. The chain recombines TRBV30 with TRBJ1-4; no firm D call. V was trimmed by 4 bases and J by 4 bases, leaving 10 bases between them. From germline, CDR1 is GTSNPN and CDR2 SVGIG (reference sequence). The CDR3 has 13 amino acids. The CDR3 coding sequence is TGTGCCTGGAATGGAGGACTTAATGAAAAACTGTTTTTT. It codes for CAWNGGLNEKLFF.

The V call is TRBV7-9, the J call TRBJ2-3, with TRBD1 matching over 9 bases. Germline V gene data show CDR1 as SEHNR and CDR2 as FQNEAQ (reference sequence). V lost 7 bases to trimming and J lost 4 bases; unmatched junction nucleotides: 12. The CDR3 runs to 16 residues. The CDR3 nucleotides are TGTGCCAGCACCACTATAAACCGACAGGGGGCAGATACGCAGTATTTT. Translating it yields CASTTINRQGADTQYF.

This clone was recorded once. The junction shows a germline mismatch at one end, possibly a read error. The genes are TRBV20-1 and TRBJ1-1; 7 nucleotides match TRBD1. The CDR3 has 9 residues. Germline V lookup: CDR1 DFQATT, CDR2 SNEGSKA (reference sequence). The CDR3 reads CSALDRAVF. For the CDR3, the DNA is TGCAGTGCACTAGACAGGGCGGTCTTT.

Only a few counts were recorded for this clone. The CDR3 bases are TGTGCCAGCAGCATCGGACAGGGGAGTAGCACAGATACGCAGTATTTT. Amino acids: CASSIGQGSSTDTQYF. This rearrangement joins TRBV13 to TRBJ2-3, with 9 bases aligning to TRBD1. Unmatched junction bases numbered 6, after V lost 5 bases and J lost 0 bases. Germline assignment: CDR1 PRHDT and CDR2 FYEKMQ (reference sequence). This CDR3 is built from 16 residues. Supplemented by reference TRBV13 and TRBJ2-3, the full variable domain reads AAGVIQSPRHLIKEKRETATLKCYPIPRHDTVYWYQQGPGQDPQFLISFYEKMQSDKGSIPDRFSAQQFSDYHSELNMSSLELGDSALYFCASSIGQGSSTDTQYFGPGTRLTVL.

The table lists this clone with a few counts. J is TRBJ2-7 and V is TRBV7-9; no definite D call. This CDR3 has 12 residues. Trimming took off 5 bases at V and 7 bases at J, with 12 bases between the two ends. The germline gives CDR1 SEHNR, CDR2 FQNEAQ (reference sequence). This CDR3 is CASSPATREQYF. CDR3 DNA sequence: TGTGCCAGCAGCCCTGCGACAAGGGAGCAGTACTTC.

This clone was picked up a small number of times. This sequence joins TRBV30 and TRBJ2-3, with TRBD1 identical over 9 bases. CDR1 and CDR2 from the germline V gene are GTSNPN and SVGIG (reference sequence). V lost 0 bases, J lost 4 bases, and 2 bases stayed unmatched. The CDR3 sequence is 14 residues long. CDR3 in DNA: TGTGCCTGGAGTGTAGGACAGGGGCCAGATACGCAGTATTTT. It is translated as CAWSVGQGPDTQYF.